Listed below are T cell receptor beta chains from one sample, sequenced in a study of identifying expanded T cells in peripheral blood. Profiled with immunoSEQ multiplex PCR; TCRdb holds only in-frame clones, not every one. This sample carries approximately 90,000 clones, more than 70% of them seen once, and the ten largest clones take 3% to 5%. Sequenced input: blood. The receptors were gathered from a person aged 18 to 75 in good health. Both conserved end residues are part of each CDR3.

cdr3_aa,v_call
CASGASSTDTQYF,TRBV6-4
CASSLQSSYEQYF,TRBV5-1
CASSEGGGSSYEQYF,TRBV6-1
CASSKGGQNYGYTF,TRBV2
CTSSHRGGAKNIQYF,TRBV1
CASSDRGKLFF,TRBV7-3
CASSGTGGAFF,TRBV9
CASSVGGRGPYEQYF,TRBV9
CASSEPGQGDADTQYF,TRBV25-1
CASSQGAGSGAGQYF,TRBV4-1
CASSSPIEQGSYEQYF,TRBV27
CASSATSTGTGYF,TRBV7-8
CAWRSGGYSYEQYF,TRBV30
CAWSVRYSNQPQHF,TRBV30
CATSRELTNNEQFF,TRBV15
CASSQGGRIANEQFF,TRBV4-2
CASSESGAGPYEQYF,TRBV6-1
CASRPRGQETQYF,TRBV6-6
CASTFGTGGYEQYF,TRBV19
CASSPLGGPSTEAFF,TRBV4-1
CASSWSQADDYNEQFF,TRBV5-1
CASSQGSDTQYF,TRBV4-1
CASGPLIF,TRBV5-8